At least ten counts were recorded for the clone carrying this TCR beta chain. The antigen remains undetermined. TCRdb re-called the multiplex PCR reads through MiXCR, storing one row per CDR3 protein. There are some 47,000 distinct CDR3 sequences in the sample; roughly 41% occur only once, and over 9.5% lies in the top ten. This CDR3 comprises 14 residues. CDR1 DFQATT and CDR2 SNEGSKA come from the germline V gene (reference sequence). The J segment lost 2 bases and the V segment lost 2 bases, leaving 5 bases of the junction unmatched. The data belong to a study of breast tumors, draining lymph nodes, adjacent tissues. Overall study results and limits: The lymph node origin of tumor T cells was framed as consistent with a hypothesis, not demonstrated. Tumors had less TCR diversity than lymph nodes, more than nontumor tissue.

The TCR was taken from a female donor with breast cancer. Some clones in this sample may be carry-over from other donors' samples. This sequence joins TRBV20-1 and TRBJ2-5, with 7 bases lining up with TRBD1. The sequenced material came from breast tumor tissue. CDR3 sequence: CSARPGQEQETQYF. In nucleotides, the CDR3 is TGCAGTGCTAGACCAGGACAGGAACAAGAGACCCAGTACTTC.